This paragraph covers one T cell receptor beta chain sequence. Its antigen specificity is not known. The record has no base qualities; no much larger clone is one base away. CDR1 and CDR2 are read off the germline V gene as MNHEY and SVGAGI. V is shortened by 5 bases, J by 1 base, and the region joining them spans 8 bases. The CDR3 measures 13 amino acids from cysteine to phenylalanine. The sequence is cut down to CDR3 DNA, 39 bases in frame from base 1. The data were taken from a study of cytomegalovirus exposure and HLA in healthy donors (dated by TCRdb to the late 2010s). For the study in its entirety: An earlier analysis of around 600 of the donors reported about 250 Gb of sequence data and 117 million unique TCR beta sequences from 150 million to 200 million T cells. The aim of the study was to test whether cataloging public T cell receptors could identify signatures of past pathogen exposure. Typing coverage varied by locus: roughly 620-640 donors for A, B, C, DRB1 and DQB1; 522 for DQA1; about 590 for DPA1; approximately 470 for DPB1. An early release covering roughly 580 HLA-typed donors comprised approximately 290 gigabases of sequencing data and tens of millions of unique TCR sequences. The T cell repertoires of some 670 subjects were profiled by immunosequencing and related to cytomegalovirus serostatus. A separate validation cohort of more than 100 different subjects was used in addition to the roughly 640-subject first cohort. Among roughly 400 genotyped donors of the cohort, an average of approximately 240,000 unique TCR beta nucleotide sequences was sequenced per donor, of which about 18% were non-productive. To study patterns of TCR occurrence, a later analysis re-analyzed previously published TCR beta repertoires from 666 donors and added high-resolution HLA genotyping. Donor age, sex, ethnicity and CMV serostatus were compiled alongside the repertoire data. All discovery cohort repertoires had been generated using a single sequencing platform. Because of strong linkage in the cohort, roughly five DR-DQ haplotypes were treated as single units for association and clustering. To decide whether each TCR beta V gene segment behaved as functional or pseudogenic, an earlier analysis of approximately 620 of the donors relied on high-throughput TCR beta sequencing. HLA typing covered class I and class II loci at four-digit resolution. Of the 300 to 450 genotyped donors, over 80% were placed in the genetic ancestry cluster associated with self-reported Caucasian donors. A later genetic analysis took genome-wide SNP genotypes for about 60% of the roughly 670 donors and used that subset as a discovery cohort. The study combined high-throughput TCR immunosequencing, statistical association of individual TCRs with disease status, and machine learning to predict cytomegalovirus infection status. In the later analysis, no new phenotypic data were used to find candidate immune exposures; instead, reliance was placed on TCR beta sequences and their occurrence across donors. Overall results and qualifications from the work: Compared with the approximately 700-donor mean, donors in an Asian-associated ancestry cluster had fewer N-insertions in productive TCRs, according to a later genetic analysis. Sequencing depth was assumed to be roughly uniform across donors in the presence/absence analyses, though that assumption may not hold. HLA typing was unavailable for some donors at each locus, so association tests used only the typed subset. A later analysis found that HLA-associated TCR beta chains were more clonally expanded and had lower generation probabilities than equally common non-associated chains. This cohort had only TCR beta chains sequenced, and the lack of alpha or paired-chain data limited which features could be detected. In a later genetic analysis, a missense DCLRE1C variant was associated with V-gene and J-gene trimming of TCR beta chains, and the association was replicated in an independent cohort. A cluster of highly shared sequence variants was judged likely to be a technical artifact of the sequencing pipeline. Because the 87-base-pair reads could not distinguish some IMGT-functional V segments, including TRBV6-2 and TRBV6-3, those segments were excluded. The only immune exposure information available for the cohort was CMV serostatus. Most TCR sequences were seen in very few donors, while some public TCRs were found in many individuals. In a later analysis, most CMV-associated TCR beta chains were found to appear HLA-restricted, with HLA associations seemingly driven largely by CMV exposure. The study gave a list of more than 150 TCR beta chains associated with cytomegalovirus. The classifier was reported to diagnose cytomegalovirus status with high specificity and sensitivity in both the original and validation cohorts. In an earlier analysis of some 500 of the donors, most TCR beta V segments appeared in productive rearrangements about 87% or about 30% of the time, broadly matching IMGT annotations. The authors suggested that the approach could potentially be generalized to other disease states and immunological phenotypes. Correlated functional status among segregating V segments might reflect linkage disequilibrium, but an unknown experimental factor could not be ruled out. Roughly 15 rarely observed V segments, including chromosome 9 orphons, were excluded from the earlier analysis of approximately 600 of the donors because counts were too low. Specific HLA alleles were associated with some 15,000 TCR beta sequences at a false discovery rate of 0.05 in a later analysis. In vitro tests confirmed that a few of the cytomegalovirus-associated TCR beta chains recognize cytomegalovirus antigens. Assigning TCR associations to individual alleles was difficult when HLA alleles, especially DR and DQ, strongly co-occurred. In a later analysis, the rate of TCR association differed among HLA loci, with DRB1 alleles having the most associated TCRs and HLA-C alleles having the fewest. According to a later analysis, parvovirus B19, influenza, CMV and Epstein-Barr virus appeared linked to several top co-occurrence clusters. A further reported finding was that TCR beta sequences accurately predicted the HLA-A and HLA-B alleles for most subjects in the first cohort.

The library was produced with the immunoSEQ multiplex PCR assay. For the multiplex PCR, a mixture combining 60 forward primers for TCR Vbeta segments and 13 reverse primers for TCR Jbeta segments was used. Amplification of the CDR3 region of rearranged TCR beta genes was performed with a multiplex PCR assay on genomic DNA. The Illumina HiSeq System was used to sequence the amplified TCR beta libraries as 87-base-pair reads. As for the original processing: In a later analysis, 80 million or so unique TCR beta chains were counted across the 690 or so repertoires, and roughly 11 million of these chains were shared by at least two donors. A nearest-neighbor algorithm error-corrected the raw reads and collapsed the reads into unique sequences, merging closely related sequences to remove PCR and sequencing errors. V, D and J gene segments were assigned by aligning CDR3 sequences to IMGT reference sequences. Each retained sequence needed at least a six-nucleotide match to both a V gene segment and a J gene segment. A rearrangement counted as productive if the CDR3 had no stop codons and remained in frame with V and J, and every other rearrangement counted as non-productive. CDR3 was defined according to IMGT convention as the region running from the second conserved V-encoded cysteine to the conserved J-encoded phenylalanine. The earlier analysis of a few hundred of the donors excluded any sequence lacking an unambiguous match to a single V gene segment. An earlier analysis of 450 to 650 of the donors called V segments functional above 56.7% productive rearrangements and segregating when the between-donor standard deviation exceeded 5%. A statistical classification framework was built for diagnosing cytomegalovirus status from the catalog of TCR beta chain sequences. V and J gene assignment, in a later analysis, came from comparing TCR nucleotide sequences with IMGT/GENE-DB human TR gene sequences. In a later analysis, CDR3 sequences and most-parsimonious VDJ recombination scenarios were assigned using the TCRdist pipeline. A later analysis defined each TCR beta chain by its CDR3 amino acid sequence plus V-gene family, and excluded reads lacking a unique V-gene family. In a later analysis, 450 to 600 highly shared, low-generation-probability nucleotide sequences were removed to address suspected cross-contamination and a sequencing artifact. In a later analysis, a clonal expansion index for each public chain was calculated from normalized within-repertoire ranks of inferred template counts. A later analysis computed generation probabilities with a VDJ recombination model fitted to out-of-frame rearrangements, and checked the results against IGoR. A later analysis scored TCR-TCR, TCR-HLA and TCR-CMV co-occurrence with hypergeometric tests, applying a repertoire-size bias correction to TCR pairs. In a later analysis, false discovery rates were estimated by permuting HLA or CMV assignments 20 times. In a later analysis, co-occurring TCRs were grouped using DBSCAN, and TCRdist sequence similarity was added for clustering within HLA-allele-positive subsets. For co-occurrence clustering, repertoires with fewer than 30,000 or more than 120,000 public chains were excluded, along with 5 or 6 repertoires with anomalous nucleotide sharing. In TCRdb, the immuneACCESS table is reduced to in-frame sequences with V and J assigned. These tables do not hold every clone; where another copy was compared, an unresolved V gene accounts for under half, and the others remain unexplained. That table gives V, J and clone size, and the DNA gave D and trimming. This sample gives fewer than 200,000 clones in total; 79% of them show up just once. The ten largest make up under 2.5% of the sample.

The cohort was made up of approximately 670 healthy bone marrow donors. At the time of sampling, all cohort members were nominally healthy, though unrecorded immune exposures were likely present. The donor was CMV seronegative and was included in the group of hundreds of seronegative cohort members. A peripheral blood sample was provided by each donor, and peripheral blood mononuclear cells were used for TCR beta sequencing. Genomic DNA extraction from the blood cell samples was performed with the Qiagen DNeasy Blood Extraction Kit. Sequencing was carried out using PBMCs. Here the chain combines TRBV6-5 and TRBJ1-1; the D gene identity is not certain. This TCR derives from a man in his forties in good health and CMV-seronegative. The CDR3 sequence is CASSDTWNTEAFF. The bases are TGTGCCAGCAGTGACACCTGGAACACTGAAGCTTTCTTT.